The 13 T cell receptor beta chains presented below share a single source sample, sequenced in a study of breast tumors, draining lymph nodes, adjacent tissues. TCRdb processed the multiplex PCR reads anew with MiXCR; each CDR3 protein has one entry. The sample carries around 110,000 distinct CDR3 sequences, more than 25% recorded once. Axillary draining lymph nodes of breast cancer patients supplied the node samples. Input material: axillary lymph node tissue. The receptors stem from a female donor with breast cancer. Some clones in this sample may be carry-over from other donors' samples.

The chain joins TRBV2 to TRBJ1-5; no clear D gene. The V gene's germline CDR1 is SNHLY and CDR2 FYNNEI. The V end was cut by 8 bases, the J end by 5 bases, with 13 bases between. There are 13 residues in the CDR3. For the CDR3, the DNA is TGTGCCAGCGGAGGTGGAATGGATCAGCCCCAGCATTTT. Its translation: CASGGGMDQPQHF.

This clonotype was detected only once. This chain uses TRBV20-1 with TRBJ2-1, with 11 bases matching TRBD2. J was trimmed by 0 bases and V by 1 base; bases with no gene match: 5. CDR3 size: 17 residues. CDR1 is DFQATT and CDR2 is SNEGSKA in the germline V gene (reference sequence). CDR3 nucleotide sequence: TGCAGTGCTAGAGTGCCTAGCGGGGGGAGCTCCTACAATGAGCAGTTCTTC. This translates into CSARVPSGGSSYNEQFF.

This clonotype was seen repeatedly, ten times or more. This clone may be a read error of a much larger clone one base away. This chain uses TRBV6-4 with TRBJ2-7, with 8 nucleotides matching TRBD2. The CDR3 consists of 17 residues. J was trimmed by 2 bases and V by 5 bases; bases with no gene match: 14. Germline V CDR1 and CDR2: MRHNA, SNTAGT. CDR3 sequence reads: CASSRSGDARGTYEQYF. The CDR3 nucleotides read TGTGCCAGCAGTCGTAGCGGGGACGCCCGAGGGACCTACGAGCAGTACTTC.

With regard to this clonotype: A junction boundary mismatches the germline segment, possibly from a read error. The chain couples TRBV5-1 to TRBJ1-6, with TRBD1 as a possible D gene (5 bases). Looked up from germline, CDR1 is SGHRS and CDR2 is YFSETQ. The CDR3 totals 14 residues. CDR3 sequence (DNA): TGCGCCAGCAGGGGCTCAGGGAATAATTCCCCCCTCCACTTT. Translation gives CASRGSGNNSPLHF.

As regards this clonotype: One junction end does not reproduce the germline sequence, and a read error may be involved. The V gene is TRBV20-1, the J gene TRBJ1-2; D unresolved. This CDR3 is built from 15 residues. The germline CDR1 and CDR2 sequences are DFQATT and SNEGSKA (reference sequence). CDR3 sequence reads: CSASHPMRTSYGHTF. Here the CDR3 DNA reads TGCAGTGCTAGCCACCCGATGCGGACCTCCTATGGCCACACCTTC.

The chain joins TRBV7-9 to TRBJ2-2; 9 bases agree with TRBD1. The J segment lost 6 bases and the V segment lost 5 bases, leaving 1 base of the junction unmatched. This CDR3 region has 13 residues. Germline V CDR1 and CDR2: SEHNR, FQNEAQ (reference sequence). Written as DNA, the CDR3 is TGTGCCAGCAGCCGGGACAGGGCCGGGGAGCTGTTTTTT. Translating gives CASSRDRAGELFF.

This clonotype was seen ten or more times. This could be a read error, since a much larger clone is one nucleotide away. The chain employs TRBV20-1 and TRBJ2-7; 8 positions match TRBD1. The CDR3 sequence is 11 residues long. Germline V CDR1 and CDR2: DFQATT, SNEGSKA (reference sequence). The CDR3 DNA is TGCAGTGCTCAGGACAGGGACGAGCAGTCCTTC. Amino acid sequence: CSAQDRDEQSF.

This clonotype showed up just a few times. Possible read error: a much larger clone is one base away. The chain couples TRBV2 to TRBJ1-3, with D unresolved. Germline V lookup: CDR1 SNHLY, CDR2 FYNNEI. The CDR3 runs 16 residues. DNA for the CDR3: TGTGCCAGCAGTCTTGGAAGGACCATAGGAGGAAACACCGTATATTTT. Its protein is CASSLGRTIGGNTVYF.

Many counts were recorded for this clonotype. The chain uses TRBV6-8 and TRBJ2-2; TRBD2 matches at 11 bases. Germline V lookup: CDR1 MNHGY, CDR2 SAAAGT. The CDR3 is made up of 16 amino acids. Trimming at V came to 5 bases and at J to 6 bases, leaving 8 bases not matched to a gene. The CDR3 is CASSHSGRAPSGELFF. In DNA, the CDR3 is TGTGCCAGCAGTCATAGCGGGAGGGCCCCCTCCGGGGAGCTGTTTTTT.

The chain joins TRBV4-2 to TRBJ2-7; 14 bases fit TRBD2. The V segment lost 5 bases and the J segment 7 bases; nucleotides outside the gene matches: 7. Germline V lookup: CDR1 LGHNA, CDR2 YNFKEQ. The CDR3 sequence is 15 residues long. The CDR3 here is CASSSTSGRVGEQYF. The CDR3 region has the DNA TGTGCCAGCAGCTCGACTAGCGGGAGGGTTGGGGAGCAGTACTTC.

This clonotype was seen at least ten times. V and J are TRBV12-3 or TRBV12-4 and TRBJ2-7, with a possible D match to TRBD2 (5 bases). Trimming cost V 3 bases and J 7 bases, with 16 bases left between them. The CDR3 has 14 residues. The chain's CDR3 is CASSFPVAGREQYF. CDR3 in DNA: TGTGCCAGCAGTTTCCCCGTTGCGGGTAGGGAGCAGTACTTC.

The V call is TRBV18, the J call TRBJ2-6; perhaps TRBD2 as D (7 bases). This CDR3 has 18 residues. Trimming took 3 bases from V and 0 from J, leaving 15 bases between them. Germline V gene sequence: CDR1 KGHSH, CDR2 LQKENI. This CDR3 is CASSPSTGGLSGANVLTF. The CDR3 region has the DNA TGTGCCAGCTCACCCTCGACGGGGGGCCTCTCTGGGGCCAACGTCCTGACTTTC.

This clonotype was counted many times. This chain uses TRBV4-1 with TRBJ1-6, with D possibly TRBD1 on 6 matching bases. The germline V gene encodes CDR1 MGHRA and CDR2 YSYEKL. This CDR3 is 16 amino acids long. Trimming removed 0 bases at V and 10 bases at J, with 16 bases between. CDR3 region: CASSQDRGTKGSPLHF. For the CDR3, the DNA is TGCGCCAGCAGCCAAGATCGGGGGACAAAGGGATCACCCCTCCACTTT.